This T cell receptor (beta chain) was identified during a study of CD8 T cells in Susac syndrome. An input of about 0.5 to 1 ug of RNA was subjected to reverse transcription using random hexamers. From the immunoSEQ multiplex PCR reads, TCRdb called clonotypes with MiXCR, one entry per CDR3 protein. Here the sample spans about 300,000 distinct CDR3 sequences, more than 75% being singletons. V was cut by 7 bases and J by 6 bases, with 28 bases left in between. CDR3 size: 18 residues. TEMRA cells were FACS-enriched, with CD8+ and CD4+ T cells isolated negatively. This clonotype originated in a human donor with multiple sclerosis. V is TRBV23-1 and J is TRBJ1-3, with D possibly being TRBD1 (6 bases). TRBV23-1 qualifies as an ORF whose function is uncertain. The sample consisted of CD8+ T cells from PBMCs. The CDR3 protein is CASTIRTGRRWGENTIYF. The CDR3 DNA reads TGCGCCAGCACCATTCGAACAGGGCGCCGCTGGGGGGAAAACACCATATATTTT.